One sample yielded the 26 T cell receptor beta chains listed below, sequenced in a study of shared clonotypes between healthy human individuals. Produced via immunoSEQ multiplex PCR; TCRdb's table is partial and in-frame only. Among about 95,000 clones, roughly 69% were seen once, and the ten largest hold 40% to 45%. The sequencing input was memory CD8+ T cells sorted from blood. The subset was: CD45RO+ cells pooled with CCR7-negative TemRA cells. Source of these receptors: a young man in good health.

The V gene is TRBV2, the J gene TRBJ2-7, with a possible D match to TRBD2 (6 bases). Per the germline V gene, CDR1 is SNHLY and CDR2 is FYNNEI. The CDR3 is 16 residues long. Trimming took off 1 base at V and 9 bases at J, with 22 bases between the two ends. The CDR3 bases are TGTGCCAGCAGTGAAGGTGGACCGGGACTCAATACGGCGCAGTACTTC. Protein sequence: CASSEGGPGLNTAQYF. Combining the CDR3 with reference TRBV2 and TRBJ2-7 gives the whole variable domain EPEVTQTPSHQVTQMGQEVILRCVPISNHLYFYWYRQILGQKVEFLVSFYNNEISEKSEIFDDQFSVERPDGSNFTLKIRSTKLEDSAMYFCASSEGGPGLNTAQYFGPGTRLTVT.

V is TRBV10-1 and J is TRBJ2-7; no clear D. Per the germline V gene, CDR1 is WNHNN and CDR2 is SYGVQD (reference sequence). The CDR3 is 14 residues long. Deletions cut 0 bases from V and 4 bases from J, with 10 bases between. As DNA, the CDR3 is TGCGCCAGCAGTGAGTCCTTGGGCAGATACGAGCAGTACTTC. It is translated as CASSESLGRYEQYF.

This CDR3 reads CASSPYEGYTGNTIYF. CDR3 DNA sequence: TGTGCCAGCAGCCCATATGAGGGGTATACTGGAAACACCATATATTTT. The J gene is TRBJ1-3, the V gene TRBV11-2; perhaps TRBD1 as D (5 bases). The CDR3 is 16 amino acids. Germline V gives CDR1 SGHAT, CDR2 FQNNGV. V was pared by 5 bases and J by 2 bases, with 16 bases between.

The chain links TRBV28 to TRBJ2-3; 12 nucleotides line up with TRBD2. V trimming: 6 bases; J trimming: 2 bases; junction bases outside the gene matches: 6. The CDR3 covers 16 residues. Germline CDR1 MDHEN, CDR2 SYDVKM. The chain's CDR3 is CASRDGLAGFTDTQYF. The CDR3 DNA follows: TGTGCCAGCAGAGACGGACTAGCGGGGTTCACAGATACGCAGTATTTT.

Only one count was recorded for this clone. This rearrangement joins TRBV27 to TRBJ2-3; the D gene could be TRBD1 or TRBD2 (5 bases each). V was clipped by 2 bases and J by 2 bases, with 23 bases between them. The germline V gene encodes CDR1 MNHEY and CDR2 SMNVEV (reference sequence). CDR3 size: 19 residues. The CDR3 DNA is TGTGCCAGCAGTTTACAGTCGGGGACCGGGGAGCGGTCCACAGATACGCAGTATTTT. The encoded protein is CASSLQSGTGERSTDTQYF.

As DNA, the CDR3 is TGTGCCAGCAGTTCGCCACATGTAGAGGTCGCGAATGAAAAACTGTTTTTT. Translation: CASSSPHVEVANEKLFF. The genes are TRBV28 and TRBJ1-4, with D uncertain. This CDR3 contains 17 residues. The V gene lost 4 bases and the J gene lost 5 bases, with 20 bases spanning the gap. Germline values: CDR1 MDHEN, CDR2 SYDVKM.

The chain combines TRBV18 with TRBJ2-5; D may be TRBD2 (5 bases). Germline V gene data show CDR1 as KGHSH and CDR2 as LQKENI. The CDR3 is 17 residues long. The ends were cut back, 2 bases at V and 1 base at J, with 17 bases in the middle. The CDR3 sequence is CASSPYPRTPTQETQYF. For the CDR3, the DNA is TGTGCCAGCTCACCATACCCTAGGACTCCAACCCAAGAGACCCAGTACTTC.

This clone has more than one count but fewer than ten. The rearrangement links TRBV13 to TRBJ2-7, with TRBD2 matching over 7 bases. Losses at the gene ends were 8 bases for V and 3 bases for J; bases not matched to a gene: 13. The CDR3 totals 15 residues. Germline lookup yields CDR1 PRHDT and CDR2 FYEKMQ (reference sequence). The CDR3 DNA sequence: TGTGCCAGCGGCTCCATGACGGGGGGAGACTACGAGCAGTACTTC. Its protein is CASGSMTGGDYEQYF.

The table lists this clone with a few counts. This sequence joins TRBV5-1 and TRBJ1-2; D possibly corresponds to TRBD1 (6 bases). CDR3 length: 14 residues. V was trimmed by 0 bases and J by 4 bases, leaving 10 bases between them. The germline gives CDR1 SGHRS, CDR2 YFSETQ. CDR3 in amino acids: CASSLGGGGYGYTF. The CDR3 DNA sequence: TGCGCCAGCAGCTTGGGCGGAGGGGGCTATGGCTACACCTTC.

The chain employs TRBV6-5 and TRBJ2-7; perhaps TRBD2 as D (5 bases). Per the germline V gene, CDR1 is MNHEY and CDR2 is SVGAGI. The CDR3 covers 14 residues. Deletions cut 6 bases from V and 0 bases from J, with 12 bases between. The CDR3 coding sequence is TGTGCCAGCAGGGATGGCGGGTTCTCCTACGAGCAGTACTTC. Its protein product is CASRDGGFSYEQYF.

This clone was found once. The J gene is TRBJ2-6, the V gene TRBV28; 7 bases align to TRBD1. V trimming: 4 bases; J trimming: 0 bases; junction bases outside the gene matches: 12. CDR1 is MDHEN and CDR2 is SYDVKM in the germline V gene. The CDR3 consists of 19 residues. CDR3 amino acids: CASSSSSAGGFSGANVLTF. CDR3 nucleotide sequence: TGTGCCAGCAGTTCATCATCGGCAGGGGGATTCTCTGGGGCCAACGTCCTGACTTTC.

A note on this clone: This may be a read error: a much more frequent sequence differs by one nucleotide. The chain has TRBV5-8 and TRBJ1-2; 8 nucleotides line up with TRBD1. Trimming cost V 4 bases and J 4 bases; bases outside gene matches: 6. The CDR3 is 14 amino acids. Germline V gene data show CDR1 as SGHTS and CDR2 as YDEGEE. The CDR3 region is CASSPGQGVYGYTF. DNA of the CDR3: TGTGCCAGCAGCCCCGGACAGGGAGTCTATGGCTACACCTTC. Together with reference TRBV5-8 and TRBJ1-2, the CDR3 gives the full variable domain: EAGVTQSPTHLIKTRGQQATLRCSPISGHTSVYWYQQALGLGLQFLLWYDEGEERNRGNFPPRFSGRQFPNYSSELNVNALELEDSALYLCASSPGQGVYGYTFGSGTRLTVV.

The genes are TRBV7-8 and TRBJ1-1, with D possibly TRBD1 on 6 matching bases. Per germline, CDR1 SGHVS and CDR2 FQNEAQ. CDR3 size: 18 residues. V gave up 1 base and J gave up 6 bases, with 24 bases separating them. The CDR3 DNA reads TGTGCCAGCAGCTTAGACCGGCGGACAGAGAAGCAGGGACCTGAAGCTTTCTTT. Protein: CASSLDRRTEKQGPEAFF.

This clone has at least ten counts. The gene calls are TRBV7-8 and TRBJ2-5, with D unclear. Germline V CDR1 and CDR2: SGHVS, FQNEAQ. Trimming shortened V by 3 bases and J by 5 bases, and 10 bases separated the two germline ends. The CDR3 spans 13 residues. The CDR3 region is CASSFELTETQYF. CDR3 nucleotide sequence: TGTGCCAGCAGCTTCGAACTTACGGAGACCCAGTACTTC.

This chain uses TRBV7-9 with TRBJ1-1; D call uncertain. Trimming left V 5 bases short and J 2 bases short, with 9 bases between. This CDR3 is built from 13 residues. CDR1 and CDR2 (germline): SEHNR, FQNEAQ (reference sequence). CDR3 in DNA: TGTGCCAGCAGCCCGGGCCCCAACACTGAAGCTTTCTTT. Translation: CASSPGPNTEAFF.

The genes are TRBV2 and TRBJ2-3; D remains unclear. The CDR3 has 11 amino acids. CDR1 is SNHLY, CDR2 FYNNEI, per germline. V lost 7 bases and J 2 bases, leaving 4 bases between the germline ends. The CDR3 loop is CASIYTDTQYF. The CDR3 coding sequence is TGTGCCAGCATATACACAGATACGCAGTATTTT.

The gene calls are TRBV6-1 and TRBJ1-1, with TRBD1 identical over 9 bases. The V gene end was trimmed by 3 bases and the J gene end by 0 bases; junction bases not matched to a gene: 5. The CDR3 sequence is 16 residues long. Germline CDR1 reads MNHNS; CDR2 reads SASEGT. CDR3 residues: CASSDWDRAMNTEAFF. The DNA for the CDR3 is TGTGCCAGCAGTGATTGGGACAGGGCCATGAACACTGAAGCTTTCTTT.

The chain joins TRBV7-2 to TRBJ1-2; D possibly corresponds to TRBD1 (5 bases). Germline V gives CDR1 SGHTA, CDR2 FQGNSA. V lost 1 base to trimming and J lost 5 bases, with 11 bases between them. The CDR3 has 14 residues. CDR3 sequence (DNA): TGTGCCAGCAGCTTAGGCCGGGAGGGGTATGGCTACACCTTC. This sequence encodes CASSLGREGYGYTF.

This chain connects TRBV27 to TRBJ2-7, with 7 bases fitting TRBD1. V gave up 3 bases and J gave up 3 bases; unmatched junction bases: 5. This CDR3 is built from 14 residues. Looked up from germline, CDR1 is MNHEY and CDR2 is SMNVEV (reference sequence). CDR3 amino acids: CASSLTGPYYEQYF. The CDR3 nucleotides read TGTGCCAGCAGTTTGACAGGGCCTTACTACGAGCAGTACTTC.

V gene TRBV27 combines with J gene TRBJ1-4; D is perhaps TRBD1 (6 bases). The CDR3 is 17 residues long. Per the germline V gene, CDR1 is MNHEY and CDR2 is SMNVEV (reference sequence). V was cut by 4 bases and J by 4 bases, with 19 bases left in between. The CDR3 sequence is CASSSTPGQPFNEKLFF. The CDR3, as DNA: TGTGCCAGCAGTTCGACTCCCGGACAGCCTTTTAATGAAAAACTGTTTTTT.

This rearrangement joins TRBV10-1 to TRBJ2-1, with D possibly being TRBD2 (6 bases). This CDR3 has 13 amino acids. From germline, CDR1 is WNHNN and CDR2 SYGVQD (reference sequence). The V gene lost 2 bases and the J gene lost 7 bases, with 9 bases spanning the gap. The CDR3 loop is CASSEIAGNEQFF. CDR3 coding DNA: TGCGCCAGCAGTGAGATTGCGGGGAATGAGCAGTTCTTC.

This chain links TRBV2 with TRBJ1-5; D not certain. The germline CDR1 and CDR2 sequences are SNHLY and FYNNEI. Between the trimmed V and J ends, which lost 4 bases and 5 bases, there was a span of 3 bases. This CDR3 spans 11 amino acids. CDR3 coding DNA: TGTGCCAGCAGTGTGGATCAGCCCCAGCATTTT. This gives the protein CASSVDQPQHF.

The chain has TRBV4-2 and TRBJ2-2; 15 bases agree with TRBD2. Germline trimming cut 2 bases from V and 3 bases from J; bases unmatched to any gene: 13. This CDR3 is built from 21 residues. Germline CDR1 LGHNA, CDR2 YNFKEQ. CDR3 sequence reads: CASSQRLRTSGRAEDTGELFF. In DNA, the CDR3 is TGTGCCAGCAGCCAACGACTTCGGACTAGCGGGAGGGCCGAGGACACCGGGGAGCTGTTTTTT.

This chain uses TRBV5-1 with TRBJ1-1; 7 bases line up with TRBD1. Germline V CDR1 and CDR2: SGHRS, YFSETQ. This CDR3 is built from 15 residues. Trimming removed 7 bases from V and 0 bases from J; junction bases left unmatched: 9. The CDR3 DNA sequence: TGCGCCAGCGGGCTCCAGGGGGGAGTGAACACTGAAGCTTTCTTT. As protein: CASGLQGGVNTEAFF.

The rearrangement joins TRBV6-6 to TRBJ1-2; D remains ambiguous. The CDR3 runs 12 residues. Germline assignment: CDR1 MNHNY and CDR2 SVGAGI (reference sequence). Trimming pared 6 bases from V and 3 bases from J, leaving 8 bases between. The CDR3 sequence is CASSRGDYGYTF. For the CDR3, the DNA is TGTGCCAGCAGCCGCGGGGACTATGGCTACACCTTC.

The V gene is TRBV19, the J gene TRBJ2-5; D is undetermined. CDR3 length: 14 residues. V lost 3 bases, J lost 3 bases, and 11 bases lay in between. Germline CDR1 is LNHDA and CDR2 is SQIVND (reference sequence). This chain's CDR3 is CASSILLREETQYF. The CDR3 bases are TGTGCCAGTAGTATCTTGCTTCGGGAAGAGACCCAGTACTTC.